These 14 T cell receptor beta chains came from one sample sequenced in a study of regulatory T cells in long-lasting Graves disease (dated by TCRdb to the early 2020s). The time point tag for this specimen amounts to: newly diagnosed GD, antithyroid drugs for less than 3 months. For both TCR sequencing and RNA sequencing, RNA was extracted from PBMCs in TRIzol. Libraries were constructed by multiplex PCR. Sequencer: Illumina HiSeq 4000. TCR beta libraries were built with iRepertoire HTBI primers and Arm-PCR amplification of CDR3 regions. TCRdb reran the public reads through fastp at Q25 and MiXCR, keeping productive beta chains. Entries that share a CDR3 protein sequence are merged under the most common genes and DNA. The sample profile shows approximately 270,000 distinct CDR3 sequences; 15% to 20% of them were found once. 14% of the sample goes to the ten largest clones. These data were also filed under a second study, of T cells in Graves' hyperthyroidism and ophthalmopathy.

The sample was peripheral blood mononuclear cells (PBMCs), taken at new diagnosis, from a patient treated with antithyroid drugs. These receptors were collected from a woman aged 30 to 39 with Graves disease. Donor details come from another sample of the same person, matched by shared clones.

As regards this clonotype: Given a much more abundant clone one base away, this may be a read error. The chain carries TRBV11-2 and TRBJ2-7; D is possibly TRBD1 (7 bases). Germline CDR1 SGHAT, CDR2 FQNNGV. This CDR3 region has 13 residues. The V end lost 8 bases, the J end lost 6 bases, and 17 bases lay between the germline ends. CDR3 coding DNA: TGTGCCAGCGGCGGCGGGACAGTGGGCGAGCAGTACTTC. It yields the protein CASGGGTVGEQYF.

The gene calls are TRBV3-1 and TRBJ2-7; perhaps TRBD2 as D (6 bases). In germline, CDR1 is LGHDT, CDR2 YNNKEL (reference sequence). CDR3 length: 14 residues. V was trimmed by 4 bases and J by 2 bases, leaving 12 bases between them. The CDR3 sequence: CASSLPGEAYEQYF. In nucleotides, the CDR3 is TGTGCCAGCAGCCTACCGGGAGAGGCCTACGAGCAGTACTTC.

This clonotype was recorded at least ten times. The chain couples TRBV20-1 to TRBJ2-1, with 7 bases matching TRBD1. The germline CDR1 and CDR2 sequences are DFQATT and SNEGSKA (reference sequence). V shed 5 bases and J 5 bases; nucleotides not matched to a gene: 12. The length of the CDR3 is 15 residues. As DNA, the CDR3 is TGCAGTGCTCATCTTGGACAGGCAAGGGACAATGAGCAGTTCTTC. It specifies CSAHLGQARDNEQFF.

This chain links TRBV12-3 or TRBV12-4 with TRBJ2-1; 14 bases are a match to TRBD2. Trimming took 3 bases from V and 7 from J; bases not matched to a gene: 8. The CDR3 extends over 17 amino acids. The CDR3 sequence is CASSLGRGLAGENEQFF. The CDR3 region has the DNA TGTGCCAGCAGTTTGGGCCGGGGACTAGCGGGGGAGAATGAGCAGTTCTTC.

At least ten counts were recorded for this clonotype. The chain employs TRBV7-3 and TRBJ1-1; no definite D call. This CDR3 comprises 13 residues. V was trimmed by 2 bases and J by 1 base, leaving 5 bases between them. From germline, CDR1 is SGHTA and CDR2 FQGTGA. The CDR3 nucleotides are TGTGCCAGCAGCTTATATACGAACACTGAAGCTTTCTTT. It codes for CASSLYTNTEAFF. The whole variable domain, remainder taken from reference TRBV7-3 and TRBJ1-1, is GAGVSQTPSNKVTEKGKYVELRCDPISGHTALYWYRQSLGQGPEFLIYFQGTGAADDSGLPNDRFFAVRPEGSVSTLKIQRTERGDSAVYLCASSLYTNTEAFFGQGTRLTVV.

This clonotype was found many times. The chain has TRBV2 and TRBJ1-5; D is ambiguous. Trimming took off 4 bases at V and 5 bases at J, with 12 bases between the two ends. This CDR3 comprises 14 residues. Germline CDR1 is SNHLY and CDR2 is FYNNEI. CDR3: CASSGPLPHQPQHF. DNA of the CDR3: TGTGCCAGCAGTGGGCCTTTACCCCATCAGCCCCAGCATTTT.

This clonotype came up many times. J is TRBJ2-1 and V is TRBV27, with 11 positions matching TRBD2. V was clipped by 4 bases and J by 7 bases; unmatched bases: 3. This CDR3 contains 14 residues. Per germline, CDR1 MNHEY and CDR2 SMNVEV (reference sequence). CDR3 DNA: TGTGCCAGCAGTTCCTCTAGCGGGGGGAATGAGCAGTTCTTC. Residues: CASSSSSGGNEQFF.

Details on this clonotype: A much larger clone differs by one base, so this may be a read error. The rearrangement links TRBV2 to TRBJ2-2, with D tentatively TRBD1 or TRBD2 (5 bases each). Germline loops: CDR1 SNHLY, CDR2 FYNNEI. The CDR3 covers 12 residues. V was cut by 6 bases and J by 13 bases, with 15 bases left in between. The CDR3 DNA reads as TGTGCCAGCAGCCTGGGACCGCTGGCGCTGTTTTTT. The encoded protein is CASSLGPLALFF. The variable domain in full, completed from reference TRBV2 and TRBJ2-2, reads EPEVTQTPSHQVTQMGQEVILRCVPISNHLYFYWYRQILGQKVEFLVSFYNNEISEKSEIFDDQFSVERPDGSNFTLKIRSTKLEDSAMYFCASSLGPLALFFGEGSRLTVL.

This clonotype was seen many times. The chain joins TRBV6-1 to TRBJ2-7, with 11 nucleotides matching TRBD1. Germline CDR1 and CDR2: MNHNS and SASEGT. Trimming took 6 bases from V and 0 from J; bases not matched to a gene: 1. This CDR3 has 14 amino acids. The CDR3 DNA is TGTGCCAGCAGGGACAGGGGGCTCTCCTACGAGCAGTACTTC. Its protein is CASRDRGLSYEQYF.

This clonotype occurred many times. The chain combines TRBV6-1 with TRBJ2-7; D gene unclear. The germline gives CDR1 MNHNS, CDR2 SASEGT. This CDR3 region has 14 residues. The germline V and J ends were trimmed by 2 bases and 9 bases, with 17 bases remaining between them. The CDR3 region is CASSEFGTGPGQYF. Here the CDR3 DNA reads TGTGCCAGCAGTGAATTCGGTACTGGGCCAGGGCAGTACTTC.

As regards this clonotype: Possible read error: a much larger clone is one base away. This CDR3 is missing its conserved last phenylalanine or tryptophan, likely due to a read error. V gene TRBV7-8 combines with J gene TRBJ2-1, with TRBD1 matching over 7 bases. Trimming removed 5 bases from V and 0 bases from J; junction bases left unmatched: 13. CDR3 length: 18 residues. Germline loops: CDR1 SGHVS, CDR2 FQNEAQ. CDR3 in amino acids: CASSTPGQLKSSYNEQFL. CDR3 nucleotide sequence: TGTGCCAGCAGCACTCCGGGACAGCTAAAGAGCTCCTACAATGAGCAGTTCCTC.

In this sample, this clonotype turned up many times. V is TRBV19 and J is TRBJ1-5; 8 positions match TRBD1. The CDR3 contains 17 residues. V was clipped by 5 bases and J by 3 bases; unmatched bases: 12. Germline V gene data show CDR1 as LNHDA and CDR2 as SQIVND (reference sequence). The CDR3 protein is CASSVYRGGGLNQPQHF. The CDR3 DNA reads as TGTGCCAGTAGTGTCTACAGGGGGGGGGGCCTCAATCAGCCCCAGCATTTT.

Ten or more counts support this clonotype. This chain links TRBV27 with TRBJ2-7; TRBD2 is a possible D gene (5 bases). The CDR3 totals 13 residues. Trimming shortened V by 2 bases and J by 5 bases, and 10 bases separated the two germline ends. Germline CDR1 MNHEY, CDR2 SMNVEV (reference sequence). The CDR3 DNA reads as TGTGCCAGCAGTTTAGCGGGTGCGGACGAGCAGTACTTC. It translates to CASSLAGADEQYF.

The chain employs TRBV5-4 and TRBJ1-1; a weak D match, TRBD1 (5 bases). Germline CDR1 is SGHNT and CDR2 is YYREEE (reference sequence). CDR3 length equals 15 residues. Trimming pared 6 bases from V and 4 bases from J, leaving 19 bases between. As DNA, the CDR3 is TGTGCCAGCATGGGGGGAGGGGCATTGAGCACTGAAGCTTTCTTT. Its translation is CASMGGGALSTEAFF.